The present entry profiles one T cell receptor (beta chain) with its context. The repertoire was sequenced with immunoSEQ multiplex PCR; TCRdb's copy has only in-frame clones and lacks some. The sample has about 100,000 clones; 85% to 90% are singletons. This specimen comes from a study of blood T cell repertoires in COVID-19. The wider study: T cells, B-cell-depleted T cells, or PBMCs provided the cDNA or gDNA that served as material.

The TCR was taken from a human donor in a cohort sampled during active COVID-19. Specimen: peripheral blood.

This chain's CDR3 is CASSLVRATGTSGGPYTDTQYF. The CDR3 region has the DNA TGCGCCAGCAGCTTGGTGAGGGCTACCGGGACTAGCGGGGGGCCCTACACAGATACGCAGTATTTT. The chain is built from TRBV5-1 and TRBJ2-3; 15 bases match TRBD2. This CDR3 is built from 22 residues. CDR1 is SGHRS and CDR2 is YFSETQ in the germline V gene. The V gene end was trimmed by 0 bases and the J gene end by 2 bases; junction bases not matched to a gene: 16.